The T cell receptor beta chain under discussion was sequenced for a study of blood T cell repertoires in COVID-19. Study in general: The study drew acute and convalescent COVID-19 samples from the United States, Italy and Spain. Nucleic acid was either cDNA or gDNA, and it came from T cells, B-cell-depleted T cells, or PBMCs.

Assignment of participants to cohorts was predicated upon participant-reported clinical history. Germline V gene sequence: CDR1 LNHDA, CDR2 SQIVND (reference sequence). V dropped 6 bases and J dropped 0 bases, with 20 bases sitting between them. The CDR3 has 18 amino acids. Original analysis: Amplifying reference gene primers gave estimates of nucleated cell counts. Produced via immunoSEQ multiplex PCR; TCRdb's table is partial and in-frame only. V, J and clone size reflect that table, while D and trimming were determined from the DNA. The table records around 140,000 clones, over 75% of them present only once.

The chain carries TRBV19 and TRBJ2-2; D is ambiguous. The receptor was derived from a woman aged 45-59 years who had recovered from COVID-19. What was sequenced was PBMCs or T cells enriched from blood (not recorded which). The CDR3 region is CASRTKSGLYANTGELFF. As DNA, the CDR3 is TGTGCCAGTAGGACAAAAAGTGGGCTATACGCGAACACCGGGGAGCTGTTTTTT.